This entry is about one T cell receptor (beta chain). Amplification targeted TCR beta CDR3 regions from RNA transcripts. HTBI primers drove first-round RT-PCR of the TCR CDR3. TCRdb reprocessed the multiplex PCR reads with MiXCR, giving one entry per CDR3 protein. The profile covers over 700,000 distinct CDR3 sequences, with roughly 32% appearing a single time and approximately 31% taken by the ten largest. The sample originates from a study of T cells in Graves' hyperthyroidism and ophthalmopathy. The CDR3 contains 13 residues. The germline V gene encodes CDR1 ENHRY and CDR2 SYGVKD. V shed 11 bases, J shed 5 bases, and the junction held 10 bases outside the gene matches. Out of over 7.5 ml of fresh peripheral blood came the PBMCs.

The chain carries TRBV10-3 and TRBJ2-7, with 9 bases matching TRBD2. The sequence was obtained from a woman in her thirties or forties with Graves' hyperthyroidism. Sequencing used blood. The CDR3 region is CAGQRAGGDEQYF. CDR3 nucleotides: TGTGCCGGTCAAAGGGCGGGAGGGGACGAGCAGTACTTC.